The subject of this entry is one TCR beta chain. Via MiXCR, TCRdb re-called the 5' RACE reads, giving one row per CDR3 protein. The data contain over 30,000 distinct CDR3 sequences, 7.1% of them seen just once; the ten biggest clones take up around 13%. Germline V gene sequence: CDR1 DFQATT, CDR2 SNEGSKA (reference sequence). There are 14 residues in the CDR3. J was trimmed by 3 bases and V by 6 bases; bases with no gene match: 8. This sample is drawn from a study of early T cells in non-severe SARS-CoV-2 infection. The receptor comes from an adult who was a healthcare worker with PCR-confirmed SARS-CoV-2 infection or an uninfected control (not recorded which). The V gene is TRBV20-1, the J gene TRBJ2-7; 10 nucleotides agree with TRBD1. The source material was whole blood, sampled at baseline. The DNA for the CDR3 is TGCAGTGCCGGACCCGGGACAGGGGACTACGAGCAGTACTTC. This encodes CSAGPGTGDYEQYF.